This T cell receptor (beta chain) was identified during a study of blood T cell repertoires in COVID-19. About the study: The United States, Italy and Spain supplied acute and convalescent COVID-19 samples. PBMCs, B-cell-depleted T cells, or T cells were the source of the cDNA or gDNA that made up the material.

Original analysis: By means of reference gene primer amplification, nucleated cell counts were estimated. The method was immunoSEQ multiplex PCR; TCRdb's version includes in-frame clones alone and lacks a portion of them. The V and J calls and clone size come from that table; D and trimming were worked out from the DNA. The repertoire includes about 160,000 clones, almost 85% of them detected once, and 20% to 25% sits in the top ten. The CDR3 has 14 residues. The germline CDR1 and CDR2 sequences are SGHTA and FQGNSA. The junction had 6 bases not matched to a gene; V was cut back by 5 bases and J by 5 bases.

The origin of this receptor is a woman of 80 years or more with acute or convalescent COVID-19. Sequencing input: peripheral blood. This chain joins TRBV7-2 and TRBJ2-1; 7 bases fit TRBD2. In DNA, the CDR3 is TGTGCCAGCAGCCTTAGCGGGTCCCACAATGAGCAGTTCTTC. This gives the protein CASSLSGSHNEQFF.